The subject of this entry is one TCR beta chain. Its recognized antigen is unknown. No much larger clone is present one base from it, and per-base qualities are unavailable. This specimen's treatment or condition label, per the study, means: in vitro stimulation with specific CMV peptide epitopes to enrich CMV-specific T cells. This sample is part of a study of T cell repertoires in cytomegalovirus infection (dated by TCRdb to about 2019). Broadly, across the study: The peptide stimulations were aimed at well-studied HLA-B-restricted epitopes as well as recently identified HLA-C-restricted CMV epitopes, whose presentation resists viral immunomodulation. Because public TCR beta signatures pointed to carriage of CMV infection together with the matching HLA type, the HLA type of each donor mattered for the analysis. What the study reported, not specific to this receptor: In the ex vivo response, HLA-C-restricted CMV-specific TCR beta clonotypes were dominant, and in two of eight donors the single most frequent clonotype came from this HLA-C-restricted group. Carriers of CMV infection plus the relevant HLA type were discriminated by the cumulative frequency of public TCR beta family members in the study cohort and in an independent roughly 340-donor cohort.

The sequencing machine was an Illumina HiSeq 1500. TCRdb handled the public reads itself, with Q25 trimming in fastp and clone calling in MiXCR, and kept productive beta chains. Each entry is one CDR3 protein sequence, shown with its most common DNA and genes. Within this sample are roughly 310,000 distinct CDR3 sequences, with 29% of them counted one time only. The ten largest account for around 20% of the sample. The CDR3 contains 14 residues, cysteine and phenylalanine counted. Left in the record is the CDR3 DNA by itself, 42 bases read in frame from the first base. CDR1 and CDR2 are drawn from the germline V gene (reference sequence): LNHDA, SQIVND. At the junction V is shortened by 3 bases and J by 7 bases, with 12 bases in between.

The V and J segments used are TRBV19 and TRBJ2-2, with the D gene call left open. The TCR originated in a human donor in good health (CMV status not recorded). Some clones in this sample may be carry-over from other donors' samples. The specimen comprised cultured PBMCs, sampled from culture after CMV antigen stimulation. The CDR3 protein: CASSMMGVIGELFF. Read as DNA, the sequence is TGTGCCAGTAGTATGATGGGTGTGATCGGGGAGCTGTTTTTT. The full variable domain, with segments outside the CDR3 supplied by the reference TRBV19 and TRBJ2-2 proteins, appears as DGGITQSPKYLFRKEGQNVTLSCEQNLNHDAMYWYRQDPGQGLRLIYYSQIVNDFQKGDIAEGYSVSREKKESFPLTVTSAQKNPTAFYLCASSMMGVIGELFFGEGSRLTVL.